This T cell receptor (beta chain) was obtained from a study of T cell repertoires in cytomegalovirus infection. Across the study: Signatures in public TCR beta sequences pointed to both CMV infection and matching HLA type. Findings of the study overall: Identification of carriers of CMV plus the relevant HLA was achieved through cumulative public TCR beta family frequency. The ex vivo response was dominated by HLA-C-restricted CMV-specific TCR beta clonotypes.

The CDR3 is made up of 15 amino acids. Trimming stripped 5 bases from V and 2 bases from J, with 16 bases between. Germline CDR1 and CDR2: SGHKS and YYEKEE (reference sequence). Each CDR3 protein is one row after TCRdb ran MiXCR on the reads. The table includes 150,000 or so distinct CDR3 sequences, approximately 17% detected once. In its sample, this clonotype was seen a few times. Its antigen is not known. The source material was CD8+ T cells from PBMCs. V and J are TRBV5-5 and TRBJ2-5; weak D call: TRBD2 (7 bases). The TCR comes from a human donor in good health (CMV status not recorded). Some clones in this sample may be carry-over from other donors' samples. DNA of the CDR3: TGTGCCAGCAGGCACACAGGGAGGGAACAAGAGACCCAGTACTTC. Encoded protein: CASRHTGREQETQYF.